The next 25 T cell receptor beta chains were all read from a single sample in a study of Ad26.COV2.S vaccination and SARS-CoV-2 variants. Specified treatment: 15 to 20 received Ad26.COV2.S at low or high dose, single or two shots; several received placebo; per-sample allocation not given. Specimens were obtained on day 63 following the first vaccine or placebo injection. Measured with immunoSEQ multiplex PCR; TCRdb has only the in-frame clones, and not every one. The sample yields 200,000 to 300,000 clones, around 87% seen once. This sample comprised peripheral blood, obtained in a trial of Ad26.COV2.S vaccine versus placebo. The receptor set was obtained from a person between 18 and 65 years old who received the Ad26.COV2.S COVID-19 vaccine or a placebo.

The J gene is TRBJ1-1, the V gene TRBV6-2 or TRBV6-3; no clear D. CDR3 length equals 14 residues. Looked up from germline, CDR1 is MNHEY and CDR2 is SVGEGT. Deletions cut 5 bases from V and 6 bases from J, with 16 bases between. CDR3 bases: TGTGCCAGCAGTCGGACGGCCCCCCGGGCTGAAGCTTTCTTT. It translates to CASSRTAPRAEAFF.

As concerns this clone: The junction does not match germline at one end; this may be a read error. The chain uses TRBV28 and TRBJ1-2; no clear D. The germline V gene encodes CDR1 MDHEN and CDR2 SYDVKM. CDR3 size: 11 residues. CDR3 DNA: TGTGCCAGCAGTTTCTTGACTGGGTGGGCCTTC. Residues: CASSFLTGWAF.

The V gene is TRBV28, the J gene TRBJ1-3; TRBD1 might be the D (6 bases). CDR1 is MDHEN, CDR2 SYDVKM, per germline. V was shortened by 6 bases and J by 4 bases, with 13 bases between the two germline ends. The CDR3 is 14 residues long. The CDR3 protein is CASRLTGIGNTIYF. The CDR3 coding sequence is TGTGCCAGCAGACTCACAGGGATCGGAAACACCATATATTTT.

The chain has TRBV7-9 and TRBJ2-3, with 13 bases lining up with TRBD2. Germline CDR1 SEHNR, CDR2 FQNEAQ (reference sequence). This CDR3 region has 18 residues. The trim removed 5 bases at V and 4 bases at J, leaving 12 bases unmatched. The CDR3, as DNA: TGTGCCAGCAGCCACATCATCGGGACTAGCGGGATACCAGATACGCAGTATTTT. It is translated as CASSHIIGTSGIPDTQYF.

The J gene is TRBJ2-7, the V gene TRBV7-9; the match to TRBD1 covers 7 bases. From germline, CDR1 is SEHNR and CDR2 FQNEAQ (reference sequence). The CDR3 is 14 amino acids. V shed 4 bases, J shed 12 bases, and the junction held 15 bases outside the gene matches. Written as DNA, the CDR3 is TGTGCCAGCAGCTCCGGACAGGCCGCCCCGCCGGCGTACTTC. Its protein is CASSSGQAAPPAYF.

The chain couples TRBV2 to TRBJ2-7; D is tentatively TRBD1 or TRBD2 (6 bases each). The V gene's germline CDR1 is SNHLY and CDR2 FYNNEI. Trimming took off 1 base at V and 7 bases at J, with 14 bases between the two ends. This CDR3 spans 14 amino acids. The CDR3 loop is CASSEVRGAREQYF. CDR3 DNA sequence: TGTGCCAGCAGTGAAGTTAGGGGGGCAAGGGAGCAGTACTTC.

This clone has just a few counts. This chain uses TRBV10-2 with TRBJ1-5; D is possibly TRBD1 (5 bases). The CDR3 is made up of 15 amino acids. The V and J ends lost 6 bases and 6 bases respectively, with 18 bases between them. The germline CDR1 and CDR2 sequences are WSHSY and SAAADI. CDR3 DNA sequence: TGCGCCAGCAGGGAGGAGGGGTTGGGGGTTCAGCCCCAGCATTTT. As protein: CASREEGLGVQPQHF.

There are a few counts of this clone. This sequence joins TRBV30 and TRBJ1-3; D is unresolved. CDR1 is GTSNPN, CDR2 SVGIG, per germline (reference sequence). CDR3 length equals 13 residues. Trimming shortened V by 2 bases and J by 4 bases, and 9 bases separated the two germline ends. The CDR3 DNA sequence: TGTGCCTGGAGTAGGGATTTCGGAAACACCATATATTTT. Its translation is CAWSRDFGNTIYF.

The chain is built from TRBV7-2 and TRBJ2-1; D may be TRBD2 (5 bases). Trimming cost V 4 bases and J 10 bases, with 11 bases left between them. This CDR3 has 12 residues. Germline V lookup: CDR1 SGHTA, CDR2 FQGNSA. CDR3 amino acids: CASSWAGSEQFF. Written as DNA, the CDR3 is TGTGCCAGCAGCTGGGCTGGGAGCGAGCAGTTCTTC.

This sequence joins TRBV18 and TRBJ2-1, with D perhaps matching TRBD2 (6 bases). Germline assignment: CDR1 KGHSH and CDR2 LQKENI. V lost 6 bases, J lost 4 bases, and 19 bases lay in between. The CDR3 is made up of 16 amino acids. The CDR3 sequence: CASSHYVRSGYNEQFF. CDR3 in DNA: TGTGCCAGCTCCCACTACGTCCGTAGCGGATACAATGAGCAGTTCTTC.

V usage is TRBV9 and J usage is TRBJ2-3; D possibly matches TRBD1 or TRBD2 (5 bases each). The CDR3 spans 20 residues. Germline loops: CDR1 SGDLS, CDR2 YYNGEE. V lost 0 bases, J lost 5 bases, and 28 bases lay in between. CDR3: CASSVAGTGSRGWSGDTQYF. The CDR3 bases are TGTGCCAGCAGCGTAGCCGGGACGGGGTCCCGGGGTTGGAGCGGAGATACGCAGTATTTT.

This CDR3 is CASSLIGGDEQYF. CDR3 bases: TGTGCCAGCAGCTTAATAGGGGGCGACGAGCAGTACTTC. The chain joins TRBV7-3 to TRBJ2-7; 7 nucleotides align to TRBD1. J gave up 5 bases and V 1 base, and 2 bases lay outside the gene matches. This CDR3 spans 13 amino acids. In germline, CDR1 is SGHTA, CDR2 FQGTGA.

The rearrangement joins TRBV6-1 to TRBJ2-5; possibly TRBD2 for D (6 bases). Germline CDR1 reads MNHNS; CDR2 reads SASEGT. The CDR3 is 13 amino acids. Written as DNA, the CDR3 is TGTGCTGCTAACGGGGGAACGCGGGGGACCCAGTACTTC. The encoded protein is CAANGGTRGTQYF.

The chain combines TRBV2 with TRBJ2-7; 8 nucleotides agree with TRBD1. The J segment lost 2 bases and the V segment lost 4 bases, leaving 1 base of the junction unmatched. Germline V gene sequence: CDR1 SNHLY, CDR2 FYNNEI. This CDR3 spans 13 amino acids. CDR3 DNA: TGTGCCAGCAGTGGCAGGGGGCCCTACGAGCAGTACTTC. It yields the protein CASSGRGPYEQYF.

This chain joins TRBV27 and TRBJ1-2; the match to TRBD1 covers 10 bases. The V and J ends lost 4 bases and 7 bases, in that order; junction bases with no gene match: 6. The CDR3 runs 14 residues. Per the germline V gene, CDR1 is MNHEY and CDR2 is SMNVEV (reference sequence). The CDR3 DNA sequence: TGTGCCAGCAGTTATAGACAGGGGGCTGGTGGCTACACCTTC. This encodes CASSYRQGAGGYTF.

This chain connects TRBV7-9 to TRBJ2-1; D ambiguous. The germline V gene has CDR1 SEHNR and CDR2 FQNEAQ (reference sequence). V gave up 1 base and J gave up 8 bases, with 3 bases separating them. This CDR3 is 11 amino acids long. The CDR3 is CASSLDYEQFF. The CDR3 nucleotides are TGTGCCAGCAGCTTAGACTATGAGCAGTTCTTC.

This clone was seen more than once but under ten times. CDR3 amino acids: CASSLEGYSYNEQFF. CDR3 bases: TGTGCCAGCAGCTTGGAGGGGTACTCCTACAATGAGCAGTTCTTC. The rearrangement joins TRBV5-5 to TRBJ2-1, with D perhaps matching TRBD1 (5 bases). Germline-derived CDR1 and CDR2 are SGHKS and YYEKEE (reference sequence). The CDR3 loop spans 15 amino acids. Trimming cost V 0 bases and J 0 bases, with 7 bases left between them.

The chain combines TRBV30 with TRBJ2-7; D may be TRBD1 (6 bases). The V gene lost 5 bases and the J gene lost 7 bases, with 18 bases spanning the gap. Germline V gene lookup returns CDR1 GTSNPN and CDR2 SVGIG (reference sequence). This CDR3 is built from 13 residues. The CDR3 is CAWVRQVPAEQYF. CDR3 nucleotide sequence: TGTGCCTGGGTCCGACAGGTGCCTGCGGAGCAGTACTTC.

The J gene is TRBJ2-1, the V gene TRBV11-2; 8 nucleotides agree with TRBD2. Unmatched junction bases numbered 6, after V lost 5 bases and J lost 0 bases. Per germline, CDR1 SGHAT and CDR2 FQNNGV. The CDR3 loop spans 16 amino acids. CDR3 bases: TGTGCCAGCAGCCAGAATAGCGGGATCTCCTACAATGAGCAGTTCTTC. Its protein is CASSQNSGISYNEQFF. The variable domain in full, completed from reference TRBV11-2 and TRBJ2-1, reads EAGVAQSPRYKIIEKRQSVAFWCNPISGHATLYWYQQILGQGPKLLIQFQNNGVVDDSQLPKDRFSAERLKGVDSTLKIQPAKLEDSAVYLCASSQNSGISYNEQFFGPGTRLTVL.

CDR3 loop: CASSLRTVANSPLHF. DNA of the CDR3: TGTGCCAGCAGTTTGAGGACAGTGGCAAATTCACCCCTCCACTTT. The chain is built from TRBV27 and TRBJ1-6, with a tentative D call TRBD1 (6 bases). This CDR3 contains 15 residues. Per the germline V gene, CDR1 is MNHEY and CDR2 is SMNVEV (reference sequence). V gave up 3 bases and J gave up 7 bases, with 13 bases separating them.

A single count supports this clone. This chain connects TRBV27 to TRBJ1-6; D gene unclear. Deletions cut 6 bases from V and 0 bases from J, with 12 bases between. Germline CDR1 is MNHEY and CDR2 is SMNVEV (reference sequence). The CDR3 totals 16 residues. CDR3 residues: CASSLGMGSYNSPLHF. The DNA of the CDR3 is TGTGCCAGCAGCCTCGGGATGGGCTCCTATAATTCACCCCTCCACTTT.

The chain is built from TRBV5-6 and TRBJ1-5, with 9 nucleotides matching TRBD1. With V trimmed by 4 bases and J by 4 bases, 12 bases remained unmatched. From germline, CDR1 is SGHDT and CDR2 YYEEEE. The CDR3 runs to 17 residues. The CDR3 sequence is CASSQTTGQGDNQPQHF. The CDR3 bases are TGTGCCAGCAGCCAGACCACGGGACAGGGTGATAATCAGCCCCAGCATTTT.

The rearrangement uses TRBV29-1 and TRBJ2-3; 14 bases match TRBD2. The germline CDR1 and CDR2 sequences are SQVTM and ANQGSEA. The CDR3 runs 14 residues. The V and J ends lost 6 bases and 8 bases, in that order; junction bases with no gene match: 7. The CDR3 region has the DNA TGCAGCGTCGGGACTAGCGGGAGTGTAGGTACGCAGTATTTT. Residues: CSVGTSGSVGTQYF.

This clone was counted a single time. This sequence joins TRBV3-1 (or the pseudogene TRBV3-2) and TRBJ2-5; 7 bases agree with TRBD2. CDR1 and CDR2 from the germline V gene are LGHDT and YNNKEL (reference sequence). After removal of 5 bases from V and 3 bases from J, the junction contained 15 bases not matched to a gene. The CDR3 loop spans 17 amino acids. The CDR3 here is CASSFSGSRPGEETQYF. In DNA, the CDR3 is TGTGCCAGCAGCTTTAGCGGGTCAAGGCCTGGGGAAGAGACCCAGTACTTC.

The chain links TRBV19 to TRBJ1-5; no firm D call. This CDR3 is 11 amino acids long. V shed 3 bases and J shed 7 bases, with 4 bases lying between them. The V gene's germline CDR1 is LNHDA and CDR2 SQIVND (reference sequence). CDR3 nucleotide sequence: TGTGCCAGTAGTATTGGGCAGCCCCAGCATTTT. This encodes CASSIGQPQHF.